The clone carrying this TCR beta chain was counted many times. As the library was built, unique molecular identifiers were attached to individual cDNA molecules. Per the original methods: Counting gave a median of around 100,000 TCRs per sample, with values ranging from roughly 20,000 to 750,000. TCRdb re-called the RACE reads through MiXCR, storing one row per CDR3 protein. The authors' filters were not applied to this entry. The sample holds some 40,000 distinct CDR3 sequences, 3% to 4.5% seen once. The entry originates in a study of human T cells and chemical hapten exposure. The time point was: healthy volunteer bleed at 6 weeks. Unfractionated whole blood yielded the extracted total RNA. Germline V gene sequence: CDR1 SGHTA, CDR2 FQGTGA. CDR3 length equals 13 residues. After removal of 4 bases from V and 6 bases from J, the junction contained 4 bases not matched to a gene.

This chain uses TRBV7-3 with TRBJ2-7, with TRBD1 matching over 9 bases. Sample: whole blood. This sequence originates from a human donor in good health. Some clones in this sample may be carry-over from other donors' samples. This CDR3 is CASSSRDRAEQYF. CDR3 bases: TGTGCCAGCAGCTCTCGGGACAGGGCCGAGCAGTACTTC. The entire variable domain, with the rest obtained from reference TRBV7-3 and TRBJ2-7, is as follows: GAGVSQTPSNKVTEKGKYVELRCDPISGHTALYWYRQSLGQGPEFLIYFQGTGAADDSGLPNDRFFAVRPEGSVSTLKIQRTERGDSAVYLCASSSRDRAEQYFGPGTRLTVT.